Listed below are T cell receptor beta chains from one sample, sequenced in a study of T cell changes during pregnancy in multiple sclerosis. TCRdb's copy holds only in-frame clones and misses some; the assay was immunoSEQ multiplex PCR. Counted here are tens of thousands of clones, around 92% occurring once; the ten biggest clones make up approximately 0.72%. The sample in question was CD4+ T cells from peripheral blood mononuclear cells, obtained in the third trimester of pregnancy. Source of these receptors: a female donor with multiple sclerosis, enrolled in a pregnancy study. Each CDR3 is given with its conserved first and last residue. A D gene is named only where the DNA matches it firmly. Expanded clones are given a class, and other clones once, few, many or no size at all.

clone_size j_call v_call d_call cdr3_aa cdr3_nt
few TRBJ2-7 TRBV5-1 . CASSVSLTYEQYF TGCGCCAGCAGTGTTAGCTTAACCTACGAGCAGTACTTC
. TRBJ2-2 TRBV6-5 . CASRLDSSGELFF TGTGCCAGCAGATTAGATAGTTCCGGGGAGCTGTTTTTT
. TRBJ2-5 TRBV29-1 TRBD1 CSVDTTGGQETQYF TGCAGCGTCGATACGACAGGGGGCCAAGAGACCCAGTACTTC
. TRBJ2-4 TRBV4-2 TRBD2 CASSRAEGTSGIAKNIQYF TGTGCCAGCAGCCGAGCAGAGGGGACTAGCGGGATAGCCAAAAACATTCAGTACTTC
. TRBJ2-1 TRBV27 . CASSGQTRRSYNEQFF TGTGCCAGCAGTGGCCAGACGCGGCGCTCCTACAATGAGCAGTTCTTC
. TRBJ2-1 TRBV20-1 . CSATHQDEQFF TGCAGTGCGACGCATCAGGATGAGCAGTTCTTC
many TRBJ1-2 TRBV28 TRBD1 CASSPWGQGVPSYGYTF TGTGCCAGCAGTCCGTGGGGACAGGGCGTTCCTAGCTATGGCTACACCTTC
. TRBJ2-1 TRBV7-2 TRBD2 CASSSGTSGILGEQFF TGTGCCAGCAGCTCCGGGACTAGCGGGATCCTCGGGGAGCAGTTCTTC
. TRBJ1-1 TRBV5-1 . CASSSQGSTEAFF TGCGCCAGCAGCTCCCAGGGGAGCACTGAAGCTTTCTTT
. TRBJ2-7 TRBV7-6 TRBD2 CASSHKAGGNEQYF TGTGCCAGCAGCCATAAAGCGGGAGGTAATGAGCAGTACTTC
. TRBJ2-5 TRBV20-1 TRBD2 CSVVSGETQYF TGCAGTGTGGTTAGCGGGGAGACCCAGTACTTC
. TRBJ2-7 TRBV7-8 . CASSLAAGDRYEQYF TGTGCCAGCAGCTTAGCTGCAGGGGATCGCTACGAGCAGTACTTC
. TRBJ2-7 TRBV30 . CAWARGSASEQYF TGTGCCTGGGCGCGGGGCTCGGCCTCCGAGCAGTACTTC
. TRBJ1-2 TRBV18 . CASPSSRGYGYTF TGTGCCAGCCCCAGCTCAAGGGGCTATGGCTACACCTTC
. TRBJ1-5 TRBV28 TRBD1 CASSLDRGSNQPQHF TGTGCCAGCAGTCTCGACAGGGGGAGCAATCAGCCCCAGCATTTT
. TRBJ2-1 TRBV10-3 TRBD2 CATGGTSSYNEQFF TGTGCCACCGGGGGGACTAGCTCCTACAATGAGCAGTTCTTC
once TRBJ2-3 TRBV6-5 . CASSSPRASTDTQYF TGTGCCAGCAGTTCTCCGAGGGCCAGCACAGATACGCAGTATTTT
. TRBJ1-5 TRBV7-8 . CASSNRELNQPQHF TGTGCCAGCAGCAACAGGGAGCTCAATCAGCCCCAGCATTTT
. TRBJ1-1 TRBV5-6 . CASSYVTGLNTEAFF TGTGCCAGCAGCTACGTGACAGGATTGAACACTGAAGCTTTCTTT
. TRBJ2-1 TRBV5-4 . CASSLAAGGSSYNEQFF TGTGCCAGCAGCTTGGCAGCAGGGGGGAGCTCCTACAATGAGCAGTTCTTC
. TRBJ2-7 TRBV28 TRBD1 CASQGAREQYF TGTGCCAGCCAGGGGGCGCGGGAGCAGTACTTC
. TRBJ1-5 TRBV28 . CASSLGGGGQPQHF TGTGCCAGCAGTTTGGGGGGGGGCGGTCAGCCCCAGCATTTT
. TRBJ1-2 TRBV27 TRBD1 CASSLSRDRVRMRDGYTF TGTGCCAGCAGTTTATCCCGGGACAGGGTCCGGATGCGCGATGGCTACACCTTC
. TRBJ2-7 TRBV6-5 . CASSYSRLASYEQYF TGTGCCAGCAGTTACTCACGGCTAGCAAGCTACGAGCAGTACTTC
. TRBJ2-1 TRBV6-5 . CASSQDFYNEQFF TGTGCCAGCAGTCAGGACTTTTACAATGAGCAGTTCTTC
. TRBJ2-7 TRBV5-1 . CASSLPSSYEQYF TGCGCCAGCAGCTTGCCTAGCTCCTACGAGCAGTACTTC
. TRBJ2-5 TRBV11-3 . CASSLEGGEEDTQETQYF TGTGCCAGCAGCTTAGAGGGGGGAGAGGAGGACACCCAAGAGACCCAGTACTTC
. TRBJ1-5 TRBV28 TRBD1 CASSLGQVGNQPQHF TGTGCCAGCAGTCTGGGACAGGTGGGCAATCAGCCCCAGCATTTT
. TRBJ2-1 TRBV27 TRBD2 CASSPRGLALGEQFF TGTGCCAGCAGCCCTAGGGGACTAGCCCTTGGGGAGCAGTTCTTC
. TRBJ2-1 TRBV5-4 TRBD2 CATKAGTTQFF TGTGCCACCAAAGCCGGGACTACTCAGTTCTTC
. TRBJ1-1 TRBV7-6 . CASSSNRVGNTEAFF TGTGCCAGCAGCTCGAACAGGGTGGGGAACACTGAAGCTTTCTTT
. TRBJ2-7 TRBV30 TRBD2 CAWSTSSGSSSYEQYF TGTGCCTGGAGTACCTCAAGCGGGAGCTCTTCCTACGAGCAGTACTTC
few TRBJ2-2 TRBV14 . CASSQIAYTGELFF TGTGCCAGCAGCCAAATCGCGTACACCGGGGAGCTGTTTTTT
. TRBJ1-1 TRBV2 . CASTAVATSNTEAFF TGTGCCAGCACCGCTGTAGCTACTTCGAACACTGAAGCTTTCTTT
. TRBJ2-5 TRBV27 . CASSFFDQETQYF TGTGCCAGCAGTTTTTTCGACCAAGAGACCCAGTACTTC
. TRBJ2-1 TRBV28 TRBD2 CASRKAGPYNEQFF TGTGCCAGCAGAAAAGCGGGACCCTACAATGAGCAGTTCTTC
. TRBJ1-1 TRBV6-5 TRBD1 CASSPGTGLTEAFF TGTGCCAGCAGTCCCGGGACAGGACTCACTGAAGCTTTCTTT
. TRBJ1-2 TRBV27 . CASSLAVDYGYTF TGTGCCAGCAGTTTAGCAGTTGACTATGGCTACACCTTC
. TRBJ1-2 TRBV18 TRBD1 CASSPLRTGGDYGYTF TGTGCCAGCTCACCCCTTAGGACAGGGGGCGACTATGGCTACACCTTC
. TRBJ2-4 TRBV25-1 . CASTPTQNKNIQYF TGTGCCAGCACCCCCACGCAGAACAAAAACATTCAGTACTTC
. TRBJ1-2 TRBV19 . CASSDRGKPNYGYTF TGTGCCAGTAGTGATCGGGGGAAGCCTAACTATGGCTACACCTTC
. TRBJ2-1 TRBV27 TRBD2 CASSFPLAGGTNEQFF TGTGCCAGCAGTTTCCCTCTAGCGGGAGGTACCAATGAGCAGTTCTTC
. TRBJ2-2 TRBV30 . CAWSVTGWTGELFF TGTGCCTGGAGTGTAACAGGGTGGACCGGGGAGCTGTTTTTT
. TRBJ2-7 TRBV6-5 . CASRVEGAGEQYF TGTGCCAGCAGAGTAGAGGGGGCGGGGGAGCAGTACTTC
. TRBJ1-1 TRBV18 TRBD1 CASSPDRADLGTEAFF TGTGCCAGCTCACCAGACAGGGCTGACTTGGGCACTGAAGCTTTCTTT
. TRBJ1-1 TRBV29-1 TRBD1 CSVGRTGSMNTEAFF TGCAGCGTTGGGCGGACAGGGTCCATGAACACTGAAGCTTTCTTT
. TRBJ2-5 TRBV5-6 TRBD2 CASSFTTQTSAQETQYF TGTGCCAGCAGCTTCACCACCCAAACTAGCGCGCAAGAGACCCAGTACTTC
. TRBJ1-2 TRBV19 . CASSLRANYGYTF TGTGCCAGTAGTTTAAGAGCTAACTATGGCTACACCTTC
. TRBJ2-7 TRBV7-7 TRBD1 CASSPGQGGYEQYF TGTGCTAGCAGCCCTGGACAGGGTGGGTACGAGCAGTACTTC
once TRBJ2-3 TRBV5-4 . CASSLTGYTQYF TGTGCCAGCAGCTTGACGGGGTATACGCAGTATTTT
. TRBJ1-3 TRBV15 . CATRAVAGNTIYF TGTGCCACCAGGGCCGTTGCTGGAAACACCATATATTTT
. TRBJ2-7 TRBV15 TRBD1 CATSRGGQGRAYEQYF TGTGCCACCAGCAGAGGGGGACAGGGACGGGCCTACGAGCAGTACTTC
. TRBJ2-7 TRBV6-5 . CASSTSGSYEQYF TGTGCCAGCAGTACTTCAGGGTCCTACGAGCAGTACTTC